The T cell receptor beta chain described here comes from a study of T-cell memory formation after mild COVID-19. Germline-derived CDR1 and CDR2 are SGHNT and YYREEE (reference sequence). The CDR3 loop spans 15 amino acids. With 2 bases removed from V and 0 bases from J, the gap between germline ends came to 10 bases. TCRdb passed the 5' RACE reads through MiXCR, listing each CDR3 protein once. Of about 270,000 distinct CDR3 sequences in the sample, 15% to 20% were seen once. The receptor's source is a man younger than 30 who had mild COVID-19 (a few samples of this study predate the infection). Cell type and time point are not known. Sequenced material: PBMCs or a T cell subset sorted from them (not recorded which). The V and J genes are TRBV5-4 and TRBJ2-3; D unresolved. The CDR3 loop reads CASSFRVPSTDTQYF. For the CDR3, the DNA is TGTGCCAGCAGCTTTCGGGTACCAAGCACAGATACGCAGTATTTT.